In its sample, the clone carrying this T cell receptor beta chain was seen once. As yet, its antigen is unknown. This was a survey-level run. The data were produced by immunoSEQ multiplex PCR, yet TCRdb's version contains in-frame clones alone and is incomplete. The sample gives about 34,000 clones, about 91% of which show up once; roughly 0.98% is in the top ten. The data were taken from a study of STAT5B mutations in CD4+ large granular lymphocyte leukemia. V lost 2 bases and J 10 bases, leaving 12 bases between the germline ends. The CDR3 contains 14 residues. The germline CDR1 and CDR2 sequences are LGHNA and YSLEER. Findings and limits, study-wide: Approximately 25% of private leukemic clonotypes occurred rarely in other patients' non-leukemic repertoires. TRBV06-family usage was enriched in top patient clones (8/27) versus controls (2/35).

The material sequenced was CD4+ T cells from blood buffy coats. J is TRBJ1-6 and V is TRBV4-3; D is unclear. The clonotype comes from a human donor in good health. In DNA form, the CDR3 reads TGCGCCAGCAGCCAAAACCCACTGGGCTCACCCCTCCACTTT. Translation gives CASSQNPLGSPLHF.